The 25 T cell receptor beta chains given below trace back to one sample, sequenced in a study of CD8 T cells in Susac syndrome. Random hexamers were used to reverse transcribe the RNA input (roughly 0.5 to 1 ug). TCRdb re-called the immunoSEQ multiplex PCR reads through MiXCR, storing one row per CDR3 protein. The data hold under 200,000 distinct CDR3 sequences, with under 95% observed a single time. The specimen was CD4+ T cells from PBMCs. The receptors shown here come from a human donor with Susac syndrome.

The rearrangement links TRBV6-1 to TRBJ2-5; possibly TRBD2 for D (6 bases). Germline values: CDR1 MNHNS, CDR2 SASEGT. This CDR3 is built from 18 residues. Deletions cut 0 bases from V and 2 bases from J, with 19 bases between. CDR3 in amino acids: CASSEAFWGSGVQETQYF. The CDR3, as DNA: TGTGCCAGCAGTGAAGCATTTTGGGGTAGCGGAGTACAAGAGACCCAGTACTTC.

The genes are TRBV3-1 and TRBJ2-7; D gene ambiguous. Between the trimmed V and J ends, which lost 0 bases and 6 bases, there was a span of 9 bases. Germline loops: CDR1 LGHDT, CDR2 YNNKEL (reference sequence). CDR3 size: 13 residues. CDR3 nucleotides: TGTGCCAGCAGCCAAGATACCAGGAGCGAGCAGTACTTC. Translated, it gives CASSQDTRSEQYF.

V gene TRBV21-1 combines with J gene TRBJ2-1. TRBV21-1 is deemed a pseudogene. The CDR3 covers 11 residues. CDR3 nucleotide sequence: TGTGCCAGCAGCAAAGACCGTGAGCAGTTCTTC. Residues: CASSKDREQFF.

This chain connects TRBV3-1 to TRBJ2-1; 8 nucleotides agree with TRBD2. J was trimmed by 5 bases and V by 0 bases; bases with no gene match: 9. The germline CDR1 and CDR2 sequences are LGHDT and YNNKEL (reference sequence). The CDR3 consists of 17 residues. CDR3 sequence reads: CASSQELGRGGNNEQFF. In nucleotides, the CDR3 is TGTGCCAGCAGCCAAGAATTAGGTCGGGGGGGTAACAATGAGCAGTTCTTC.

This clonotype was counted once. The chain recombines TRBV11-2 with TRBJ2-5; 11 bases map to TRBD2. Germline V CDR1 and CDR2: SGHAT, FQNNGV. Trimming at V came to 1 base and at J to 5 bases, leaving 9 bases not matched to a gene. This CDR3 comprises 17 residues. CDR3 nucleotides: TGTGCCAGCAGCTTAGGAGCGACTAGCGGGGCCCTGGAGACCCAGTACTTC. The encoded protein is CASSLGATSGALETQYF.

This rearrangement joins TRBV7-2 to TRBJ2-2; D perhaps matches TRBD2 (6 bases). Germline-derived CDR1 and CDR2 are SGHTA and FQGNSA. This CDR3 spans 12 amino acids. V dropped 5 bases and J dropped 14 bases, with 15 bases sitting between them. The CDR3 coding sequence is TGTGCCAGCAGCAAAAACCGGGAGAAACTGTTTTTT. It encodes CASSKNREKLFF.

The J gene is TRBJ2-5, the V gene TRBV11-2, with unresolved D. Germline CDR1 SGHAT, CDR2 FQNNGV. The CDR3 spans 15 residues. V shed 0 bases and J shed 0 bases, with 8 bases lying between them. Here the CDR3 reads CASSLDSGYQETQYF. The CDR3 DNA follows: TGTGCCAGCAGCTTAGATTCGGGCTACCAAGAGACCCAGTACTTC.

The chain has TRBV14 and TRBJ2-5; possibly TRBD2 for D (5 bases). V was shortened by 1 base and J by 9 bases, with 12 bases between the two germline ends. CDR1 SGHDN and CDR2 FVKESK come from the germline V gene. The CDR3 loop spans 13 amino acids. CDR3 loop: CASSQGQPGAQYF. DNA of the CDR3: TGTGCCAGCAGCCAAGGGCAGCCCGGGGCCCAGTACTTC. Complete variable domain (other parts from reference TRBV14 and TRBJ2-5): EAGVTQFPSHSVIEKGQTVTLRCDPISGHDNLYWYRRVMGKEIKFLLHFVKESKQDESGMPNNRFLAERTGGTYSTLKVQPAELEDSGVYFCASSQGQPGAQYFGPGTRLLVL.

The chain uses TRBV12-3 or TRBV12-4 and TRBJ1-4, with 9 bases identical to TRBD1. J lost 7 bases, V lost 6 bases, and 9 bases had no gene match. The CDR3 totals 15 residues. The CDR3 DNA reads as TGTGCCAGCAGCGCCGGACAGGGGAGATCTGAAAAACTGTTTTTT. Amino acids: CASSAGQGRSEKLFF.

The chain joins TRBV7-7 to TRBJ1-2, with TRBD1 identical over 9 bases. This CDR3 has 13 residues. Germline lookup yields CDR1 SSHAT and CDR2 FNYEAQ (reference sequence). V was pared by 5 bases and J by 6 bases, with 4 bases of the junction left unmatched. The CDR3 region is CASSPWTGDGYTF. In DNA, the CDR3 is TGTGCCAGCAGCCCCTGGACAGGGGATGGCTACACCTTC.

The chain has TRBV15 and TRBJ2-2, with D perhaps matching TRBD2 (5 bases). The CDR3 length is 13 residues. Germline assignment: CDR1 LNHNV and CDR2 YYDKDF (reference sequence). V was clipped by 1 base and J by 7 bases, with 7 bases between them. The CDR3 loop reads CATSRGELGELFF. CDR3 sequence (DNA): TGTGCCACCAGCAGAGGGGAGCTCGGGGAGCTGTTTTTT.

The rearrangement links TRBV20-1 to TRBJ2-4; D perhaps matches TRBD2 (6 bases). The CDR3 contains 15 residues. Deletions cut 5 bases from V and 1 base from J, with 15 bases between. Germline loops: CDR1 DFQATT, CDR2 SNEGSKA (reference sequence). The CDR3 sequence is CSALGGTGAKNIQYF. CDR3 nucleotides: TGCAGTGCTCTCGGGGGAACCGGGGCCAAAAACATTCAGTACTTC.

The V and J genes are TRBV29-1 and TRBJ2-3; D unclear. This CDR3 comprises 12 residues. Trimming stripped 6 bases from V and 2 bases from J, with 9 bases between. CDR1 is SQVTM and CDR2 is ANQGSEA in the germline V gene. The CDR3 region is CSVQPDTDTQYF. CDR3 coding DNA: TGCAGCGTCCAGCCTGACACAGATACGCAGTATTTT.

The J gene is TRBJ2-1, the V gene TRBV24-1, with TRBD2 matching 9 bases. Germline CDR1 and CDR2: KGHDR and SFDVKD. The V gene end was trimmed by 4 bases and the J gene end by 4 bases; junction bases not matched to a gene: 4. The CDR3 is made up of 15 amino acids. CDR3 coding DNA: TGTGCCACCAGTGACCCGCGGGGGGGGTACAATGAGCAGTTCTTC. Translation: CATSDPRGGYNEQFF.

V is TRBV2 and J is TRBJ2-7; possibly TRBD1 for D (5 bases). The V end was cut by 11 bases, the J end by 4 bases, with 15 bases between. CDR1 SNHLY and CDR2 FYNNEI come from the germline V gene. The length of the CDR3 is 12 residues. The CDR3 region is CAGGLTGYEQYF. For the CDR3, the DNA is TGTGCCGGTGGCCTTACAGGATACGAGCAGTACTTC.

This clonotype has only one observation. The chain carries TRBV7-9 and TRBJ2-3, with D perhaps matching TRBD1 or TRBD2 (6 bases each). Trimming removed 5 bases from V and 4 bases from J, with 13 bases in between. This CDR3 region has 14 residues. The germline gives CDR1 SEHNR, CDR2 FQNEAQ (reference sequence). The CDR3 sequence is CASSMIGGADTQYF. Here the CDR3 DNA reads TGTGCCAGCAGCATGATCGGGGGCGCAGATACGCAGTATTTT.

This chain uses TRBV7-9 with TRBJ2-5; the D is unclear. The CDR3 has 15 residues. CDR1 SEHNR and CDR2 FQNEAQ come from the germline V gene (reference sequence). V was clipped by 1 base and J by 2 bases, with 11 bases between them. The CDR3, as DNA: TGTGCCAGCAGCTTAGTCCCAGCGCGGCAAGAGACCCAGTACTTC. It is translated as CASSLVPARQETQYF.

The V gene is TRBV20-1, the J gene TRBJ2-3; D possibly corresponds to TRBD2 (5 bases). CDR1 and CDR2 from the germline V gene are DFQATT and SNEGSKA (reference sequence). The CDR3 has 13 residues. Trimming left V 5 bases short and J 4 bases short, with 13 bases between. The chain's CDR3 is CSAYIRGSDTQYF. DNA for the CDR3: TGCAGTGCTTATATCCGGGGATCAGATACGCAGTATTTT.

The J gene is TRBJ2-1, the V gene TRBV20-1; weak D call: TRBD1 (5 bases). The CDR3 contains 12 residues. The ends were cut back, 6 bases at V and 11 bases at J, with 17 bases in the middle. CDR1 and CDR2 from the germline V gene are DFQATT and SNEGSKA (reference sequence). The CDR3 reads CSASAGYYKQFF. CDR3 sequence (DNA): TGCAGTGCGTCGGCAGGGTATTATAAGCAGTTCTTC.

The chain employs TRBV12-3 or TRBV12-4 and TRBJ1-2; D might be TRBD1 (6 bases). V was cut by 5 bases and J by 4 bases, with 17 bases left in between. The CDR3 covers 15 residues. The DNA of the CDR3 is TGTGCCAGCAGTCCCCGCGGGCTGGGGGCCTATGGCTACACCTTC. As protein: CASSPRGLGAYGYTF.

This chain connects TRBV18 to TRBJ2-1; D possibly matches TRBD1 or TRBD2 (5 bases each). This CDR3 has 17 residues. V was cut by 3 bases and J by 0 bases, with 15 bases left in between. Germline assignment: CDR1 KGHSH and CDR2 LQKENI. For the CDR3, the DNA is TGTGCCAGCTCACCCGATAGGGTTGGGGGCTCCTACAATGAGCAGTTCTTC. It yields the protein CASSPDRVGGSYNEQFF. Filled out from reference TRBV18 and TRBJ2-1, the complete variable domain reads NAGVMQNPRHLVRRRGQEARLRCSPMKGHSHVYWYRQLPEEGLKFMVYLQKENIIDESGMPKERFSAEFPKEGPSILRIQQVVRGDSAAYFCASSPDRVGGSYNEQFFGPGTRLTVL.

J is TRBJ1-6 and V is TRBV21-1. TRBV21-1 is a recognized pseudogene. CDR3 length equals 10 residues. The CDR3 DNA reads as TGTGCCAGCGGAGAGTCACCCCTCCACTTT. It specifies CASGESPLHF.

The genes are TRBV30 and TRBJ1-2; the D gene is possibly TRBD1 (5 bases). CDR1 GTSNPN and CDR2 SVGIG come from the germline V gene (reference sequence). The length of the CDR3 is 12 residues. V was clipped by 3 bases and J by 8 bases, with 13 bases between them. CDR3 loop: CAWSSGLGGYTF. The CDR3, as DNA: TGTGCCTGGAGCTCGGGACTAGGAGGCTACACCTTC.

The chain uses TRBV29-1 and TRBJ2-5; D is undetermined. Trimming left V 8 bases short and J 7 bases short, with 14 bases between. CDR1 is SQVTM and CDR2 is ANQGSEA in the germline V gene. There are 11 residues in the CDR3. This CDR3 reads CSPVSGVTQYF. In DNA form, the CDR3 reads TGCAGCCCAGTGTCCGGCGTGACCCAGTACTTC.

V and J are TRBV25-1 and TRBJ2-7, with a possible D match to TRBD2 (7 bases). This CDR3 spans 18 amino acids. Per the germline V gene, CDR1 is MGHDK and CDR2 is SYGVNS. V was trimmed by 2 bases and J by 3 bases, leaving 23 bases between them. CDR3 protein: CASSELGGGAPSGYEQYF. The CDR3 DNA sequence: TGTGCCAGCAGTGAACTAGGCGGGGGCGCTCCCTCTGGCTACGAGCAGTACTTC.